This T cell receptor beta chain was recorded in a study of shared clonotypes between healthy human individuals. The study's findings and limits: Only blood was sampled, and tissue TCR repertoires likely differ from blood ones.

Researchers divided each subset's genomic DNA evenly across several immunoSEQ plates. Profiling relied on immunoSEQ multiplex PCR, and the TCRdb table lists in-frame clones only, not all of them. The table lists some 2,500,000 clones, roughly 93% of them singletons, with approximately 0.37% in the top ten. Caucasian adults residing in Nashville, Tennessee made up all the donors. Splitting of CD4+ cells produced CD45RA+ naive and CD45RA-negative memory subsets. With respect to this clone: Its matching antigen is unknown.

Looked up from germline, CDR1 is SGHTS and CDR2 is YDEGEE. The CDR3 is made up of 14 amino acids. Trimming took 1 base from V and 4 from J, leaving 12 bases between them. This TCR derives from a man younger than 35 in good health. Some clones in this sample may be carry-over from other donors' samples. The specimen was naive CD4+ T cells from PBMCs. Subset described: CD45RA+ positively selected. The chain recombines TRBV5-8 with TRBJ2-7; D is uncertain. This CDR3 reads CASSLLDESYEQYF. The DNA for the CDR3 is TGTGCCAGCAGCTTGTTGGACGAGAGTTACGAGCAGTACTTC.